Listed below are T cell receptor beta chains from one sample, sequenced in a study of CD8 T cells in Susac syndrome. TCRdb ran MiXCR on the immunoSEQ multiplex PCR reads and lists one entry per CDR3 protein. The sample yields roughly 190,000 distinct CDR3 sequences, 75% to 95% seen once. The sequencing sample was made of CD4+ T cells from PBMCs. The receptors were gathered from a human donor with Susac syndrome. Each CDR3 is given with its conserved first and last residue. The order of the fields is clone size, J gene, D gene, V gene, CDR3 protein, CDR3 DNA. The D gene is left open where the match is weak. Rows give clone size only sometimes, using once, few, many, or a class for an expanded clone.

>.|TRBJ2-1|TRBD2|TRBV12-3/TRBV12-4
CARSTAGVYNEQFF
TGTGCCAGAAGTACAGCGGGAGTCTACAATGAGCAGTTCTTC
>.|TRBJ2-4|.|TRBV7-9
CASSPTGTEKNIQYF
TGTGCCAGCAGCCCGACCGGGACGGAGAAAAACATTCAGTACTTC
>.|TRBJ1-6|.|TRBV7-3
CASSFKYNSPLHF
TGTGCCAGCAGCTTTAAGTATAATTCACCCCTCCACTTT
>.|TRBJ1-2|.|TRBV20-1
CSALPYSGFGYTF
TGCAGTGCTCTGCCGTATTCAGGGTTTGGCTACACCTTC
>.|TRBJ1-5|.|TRBV30
CAWSKVKAPNSNQPQHF
TGTGCCTGGAGTAAGGTAAAGGCTCCCAATAGCAATCAGCCCCAGCATTTT
>.|TRBJ1-2|TRBD1|TRBV5-4
CASSADRVYGYTF
TGTGCCAGCAGCGCGGACAGGGTCTATGGCTACACCTTC
>.|TRBJ2-1|.|TRBV5-6
CASSRRLYNEQFF
TGTGCCAGCAGCCGACGCCTTTACAATGAGCAGTTCTTC
>.|TRBJ2-7|.|TRBV5-1
CASSFDGYYEQYF
TGCGCCAGCAGCTTCGACGGCTACTACGAGCAGTACTTC
>.|TRBJ1-3|.|TRBV20-1
CSAKKQSGGNTIYF
TGCAGTGCTAAGAAACAGAGCGGGGGAAACACCATATATTTT
>.|TRBJ2-1|TRBD2|TRBV27
CASTGLAGINEQFF
TGTGCCAGCACGGGACTAGCGGGAATCAATGAGCAGTTCTTC
>.|TRBJ1-2|TRBD1|TRBV20-1
CSATGTGVSYGYTF
TGCAGTGCTACCGGGACAGGGGTTAGCTATGGCTACACCTTC
>.|TRBJ2-1|TRBD1|TRBV5-4
CASSSRDRDSYNEQFF
TGTGCCAGCAGCTCCCGGGACAGGGATTCCTACAATGAGCAGTTCTTC
>.|TRBJ2-7|TRBD2|TRBV3-1
CASSQDMSGGDEQYF
TGTGCCAGCAGCCAAGATATGAGCGGGGGGGACGAGCAGTACTTC
>.|TRBJ1-3|.|TRBV25-1
CASSEYGWSGNTIYF
TGTGCCAGCAGTGAATATGGCTGGTCTGGAAACACCATATATTTT
>few|TRBJ2-7|.|TRBV4-2
CASSQEYSEQYF
TGTGCCAGCAGCCAAGAGTACTCCGAGCAGTACTTC
>once|TRBJ1-1|TRBD1|TRBV7-9
CASSLAGQGLTEAFF
TGTGCCAGCAGCTTAGCCGGACAGGGGTTAACTGAAGCTTTCTTT
>.|TRBJ2-7|TRBD1|TRBV6-2/TRBV6-3
CASSSGQGRNEQYF
TGTGCCAGCAGTTCTGGACAGGGGAGAAACGAGCAGTACTTC
>.|TRBJ2-2|TRBD2|TRBV28
CASSLAGHTGELFF
TGTGCCAGCAGTCTAGCGGGCCACACCGGGGAGCTGTTTTTT
>.|TRBJ2-5|TRBD2|TRBV7-2
CASSRGESETQYF
TGTGCCAGCAGCCGGGGGGAGTCGGAGACCCAGTACTTC
>.|TRBJ1-4|TRBD1|TRBV7-9
CASSPHPRGDRDEKLFF
TGTGCCAGCAGCCCCCATCCCCGGGGGGACAGGGATGAAAAACTGTTTTTT
>.|TRBJ2-5|TRBD2|TRBV3-1
CASSQDPSGGTQYF
TGTGCCAGCAGCCAAGATCCTAGCGGGGGGACCCAGTACTTC
>.|TRBJ2-3|TRBD2|TRBV20-1
CSASRGGAGDTQYF
TGCAGTGCTAGCCGGGGGGGGGCCGGAGATACGCAGTATTTT
>.|TRBJ2-1|TRBD2|TRBV9
CASSVGGSNEQFF
TGTGCCAGCAGCGTAGGCGGGAGCAATGAGCAGTTCTTC
>.|TRBJ2-5|.|TRBV20-1
CSARGDLGNQGETQYF
TGCAGTGCTAGGGGTGATTTGGGCAACCAAGGAGAGACCCAGTACTTC
>.|TRBJ1-1|.|TRBV7-9
CASSLYLTEAFF
TGTGCCAGCAGCTTATATCTCACTGAAGCTTTCTTT
>.|TRBJ2-1|TRBD2|TRBV9
CASSVGGLAGYNEQFF
TGTGCCAGCAGCGTAGGTGGGCTAGCGGGATACAATGAGCAGTTCTTC
>.|TRBJ1-5|.|TRBV4-1
CASSQDPASYSNQPQHF
TGCGCCAGCAGCCAAGACCCCGCAAGTTATAGCAATCAGCCCCAGCATTTT
>.|TRBJ1-2|.|TRBV4-1
CASSPTGPPYGYTF
TGCGCCAGCAGCCCTACAGGGCCCCCCTATGGCTACACCTTC
>.|TRBJ2-5|.|TRBV19
CASRKTGFGETQYF
TGTGCCAGTAGAAAAACAGGGTTTGGAGAGACCCAGTACTTC
>once|TRBJ1-1|.|TRBV4-2
CASSQERYTEAFF
TGTGCCAGCAGCCAAGAGCGGTACACTGAAGCTTTCTTT
>.|TRBJ2-3|.|TRBV20-1
CSARDVGGVPTDTQYF
TGCAGTGCTAGAGATGTTGGGGGAGTCCCCACAGATACGCAGTATTTT